The 31 T cell receptor beta chains given below trace back to one sample, sequenced in a study of T-cell memory formation after mild COVID-19. TCRdb re-analysed the 5' RACE reads in MiXCR, keeping a single row per CDR3 protein. The sample has 300,000 to 400,000 distinct CDR3 sequences, approximately 15% seen once. Sequenced: PBMCs or a T cell subset sorted from them (not recorded which). The receptors stem from a man aged 18 to 30 who had mild COVID-19 (a few samples of this study predate the infection). Cell type and time point are not known.

This clonotype was observed many times. The rearrangement joins TRBV5-1 to TRBJ2-1, with D perhaps assigned TRBD1 or TRBD2 (5 bases each). The CDR3 covers 12 residues. Germline V gene sequence: CDR1 SGHRS, CDR2 YFSETQ. Trimming removed 4 bases at V and 9 bases at J, with 11 bases between. CDR3 coding DNA: TGCGCCAGCAGCGGGACGAGCGTTGAGCAGTTCTTC. This gives the protein CASSGTSVEQFF.

In the case of this clonotype: Germline is not matched at one junction end, which may reflect a read error. The V gene is TRBV4-2, the J gene TRBJ1-1, with a tentative D call TRBD1 (5 bases). This CDR3 is 14 amino acids long. Germline V CDR1 and CDR2: LGHNA, YNFKEQ. CDR3 DNA sequence: TGTGCCAGCATCCAAGATAACGGGGGCACTGAAGCTTTCTTT. Residues: CASIQDNGGTEAFF.

This clonotype was detected a few times. This chain connects TRBV7-9 to TRBJ1-2, with no clear D. Germline CDR1 is SEHNR and CDR2 is FQNEAQ (reference sequence). This CDR3 contains 12 residues. Trimming took off 8 bases at V and 8 bases at J, with 15 bases between the two ends. The CDR3 bases are TGTGCCAGCGGCCTTAGTCCGGACGGCTACACCTTC. Protein sequence: CASGLSPDGYTF.

This clonotype has at least ten counts. This CDR3 is CATSDFRGEETQYF. CDR3 in DNA: TGTGCCACCAGTGATTTCCGGGGTGAAGAGACCCAGTACTTC. This chain joins TRBV24-1 and TRBJ2-5; a possible D gene is TRBD2 (5 bases). Germline V gene lookup returns CDR1 KGHDR and CDR2 SFDVKD. The CDR3 is made up of 14 amino acids. V dropped 1 base and J dropped 3 bases, with 8 bases sitting between them.

The gene calls are TRBV7-3 and TRBJ2-3, with D possibly matching TRBD1 (5 bases). The CDR3 covers 14 residues. V dropped 4 bases and J dropped 0 bases, with 8 bases sitting between them. Germline-derived CDR1 and CDR2 are SGHTA and FQGTGA. Here the CDR3 reads CASSSGASTDTQYF. CDR3 DNA: TGTGCCAGCAGCTCTGGGGCTAGCACAGATACGCAGTATTTT.

This clonotype was counted a few times. The genes are TRBV6-5 and TRBJ2-2; 10 bases line up with TRBD2. Trimming took 6 bases from V and 5 from J; bases not matched to a gene: 9. Germline CDR1 and CDR2: MNHEY and SVGAGI. The CDR3 is 16 amino acids. The CDR3 loop is CASRRAGGPSTGELFF. The DNA of the CDR3 is TGTGCCAGCAGGAGAGCGGGGGGGCCTAGTACCGGGGAGCTGTTTTTT.

The chain carries TRBV7-9 and TRBJ2-5, with a possible D match to TRBD1 (5 bases). CDR1 is SEHNR, CDR2 FQNEAQ, per germline (reference sequence). The germline V and J ends were trimmed by 2 bases and 3 bases, with 10 bases remaining between them. This CDR3 is built from 14 residues. Here the CDR3 DNA reads TGTGCCAGCAGCTTAATCGACAGAAAAGAGACCCAGTACTTC. Encoded protein: CASSLIDRKETQYF.

Ten or more counts support this clonotype. The rearrangement uses TRBV7-8 and TRBJ2-5; D is uncertain. Germline assignment: CDR1 SGHVS and CDR2 FQNEAQ. The CDR3 sequence is 16 residues long. Trimming left V 1 base short and J 4 bases short, with 16 bases between. CDR3 sequence (DNA): TGTGCCAGCAGCTTAGTTGCTGGGCTGGGTCGAGAGACCCAGTACTTC. Protein product: CASSLVAGLGRETQYF. Variable domain in full (rest from reference TRBV7-8 and TRBJ2-5): GAGVSQSPRYKVAKRGQDVALRCDPISGHVSLFWYQQALGQGPEFLTYFQNEAQLDKSGLPSDRFFAERPEGSVSTLKIQRTQQEDSAVYLCASSLVAGLGRETQYFGPGTRLLVL.

This clonotype was picked up a small number of times. The V and J genes are TRBV7-2 and TRBJ2-2; maybe TRBD1 (6 bases). Trimming took 0 bases from V and 0 from J, leaving 8 bases between them. This CDR3 has 16 amino acids. Germline CDR1 is SGHTA and CDR2 is FQGNSA. The CDR3 is CASSLAGASNTGELFF. CDR3 bases: TGTGCCAGCAGCTTAGCGGGGGCCTCGAACACCGGGGAGCTGTTTTTT.

This clonotype turned up a few times. This chain joins TRBV12-3 or TRBV12-4 and TRBJ2-7; unclear D gene. Trimming removed 6 bases at V and 3 bases at J, with 15 bases between. This CDR3 contains 14 residues. The CDR3 bases are TGTGCCAGCAGCTACTCGCCGGGCTACTACGAGCAGTACTTC. It yields the protein CASSYSPGYYEQYF.

A few counts support this clonotype. This chain connects TRBV10-3 to TRBJ2-7, with D unresolved. This CDR3 has 15 amino acids. Deletions cut 3 bases from V and 0 bases from J, with 12 bases between. Germline CDR1 reads ENHRY; CDR2 reads SYGVKD. CDR3 in amino acids: CAISDPGYSSYEQYF. DNA for the CDR3: TGTGCCATCAGTGACCCCGGCTATAGCTCCTACGAGCAGTACTTC.

The rearrangement uses TRBV5-4 and TRBJ1-2; the D gene is possibly TRBD1 (5 bases). Trimming stripped 0 bases from V and 0 bases from J, with 9 bases between. Germline V gene data show CDR1 as SGHNT and CDR2 as YYREEE (reference sequence). This CDR3 is 15 amino acids long. The CDR3 protein is CASSLAPQANYGYTF. In DNA, the CDR3 is TGTGCCAGCAGCTTGGCGCCACAGGCTAACTATGGCTACACCTTC.

This clonotype was seen a handful of times. This chain joins TRBV12-3 or TRBV12-4 and TRBJ2-3; 14 bases are a match to TRBD2. The CDR3 loop spans 18 amino acids. V was pared by 2 bases and J by 4 bases, with 8 bases of the junction left unmatched. In nucleotides, the CDR3 is TGTGCCAGCAGTTTACCGGGACTAGCGGGGGATGAGGCAGATACGCAGTATTTT. Amino acids: CASSLPGLAGDEADTQYF.

The chain couples TRBV20-1 to TRBJ1-3; D may be TRBD1 (5 bases). The CDR3 sequence is 12 residues long. CDR1 and CDR2 (germline): DFQATT, SNEGSKA (reference sequence). The V end lost 5 bases, the J end lost 9 bases, and 14 bases lay between the germline ends. CDR3 bases: TGCAGTGCTGGGACTGCGGGCGGCACCATATATTTT. Translating gives CSAGTAGGTIYF.

The V and J genes are TRBV11-2 and TRBJ2-3, with 10 bases lining up with TRBD2. The CDR3 is made up of 18 amino acids. J gave up 2 bases and V 1 base, and 9 bases lay outside the gene matches. Per germline, CDR1 SGHAT and CDR2 FQNNGV. The CDR3 sequence: CASSLVAISGGYTDTQYF. The CDR3 DNA follows: TGTGCCAGCAGCTTAGTCGCAATTAGCGGGGGGTACACAGATACGCAGTATTTT.

This clonotype appeared a few times. V is TRBV12-3 or TRBV12-4 and J is TRBJ2-5; tentative D call: TRBD1 (5 bases). The CDR3 has 14 amino acids. V lost 0 bases and J lost 5, with 10 bases in between. CDR3 region: CASSLAPGKETQYF. The CDR3, as DNA: TGTGCCAGCAGTTTAGCTCCAGGGAAGGAGACCCAGTACTTC.

This clonotype was counted between two and nine times. The chain is built from TRBV7-9 and TRBJ2-2; no clear D gene. Trimming cost V 4 bases and J 6 bases, with 9 bases left between them. Germline V gene data show CDR1 as SEHNR and CDR2 as FQNEAQ (reference sequence). The CDR3 consists of 13 residues. The CDR3 coding sequence is TGTGCCAGCAGCTCCCCCCTCCCCGGGGAGCTGTTTTTT. The encoded protein is CASSSPLPGELFF.

This clonotype was seen ten or more times. The rearrangement links TRBV5-1 to TRBJ2-1; 8 bases are a match to TRBD2. V shed 1 base and J 4 bases; nucleotides not matched to a gene: 4. This CDR3 spans 15 amino acids. The germline V gene has CDR1 SGHRS and CDR2 YFSETQ. CDR3 nucleotide sequence: TGCGCCAGCAGCTTGACCGGGGGGGTTTACAATGAGCAGTTCTTC. This translates into CASSLTGGVYNEQFF.

V gene TRBV4-1 combines with J gene TRBJ2-2, with 12 nucleotides matching TRBD1. Trimming removed 4 bases from V and 6 bases from J; junction bases left unmatched: 6. The CDR3 consists of 16 residues. From germline, CDR1 is MGHRA and CDR2 YSYEKL. CDR3 protein: CASSPSGTGGPGELFF. CDR3 DNA: TGCGCCAGCAGCCCCTCCGGGACAGGGGGCCCCGGGGAGCTGTTTTTT.

The rearrangement joins TRBV11-2 to TRBJ2-7; tentatively, D is TRBD2 (5 bases). CDR3 size: 15 residues. The germline V gene has CDR1 SGHAT and CDR2 FQNNGV. V was pared by 1 base and J by 5 bases, with 15 bases between. DNA for the CDR3: TGTGCCAGCAGCTTAGTTCGGGGATGGAGTGACGAGCAGTACTTC. It specifies CASSLVRGWSDEQYF.

For the CDR3, the DNA is TGTGCCAGCACCACACAGGGGCCGAACACCGGGGAGCTGTTTTTT. Protein: CASTTQGPNTGELFF. This chain joins TRBV7-2 and TRBJ2-2; 7 bases agree with TRBD1. The CDR3 extends over 15 amino acids. Per the germline V gene, CDR1 is SGHTA and CDR2 is FQGNSA. J lost 0 bases, V lost 7 bases, and 5 bases had no gene match.

This clonotype was detected a few times. The chain carries TRBV11-2 and TRBJ2-7; D remains ambiguous. Germline assignment: CDR1 SGHAT and CDR2 FQNNGV. Trimming stripped 5 bases from V and 9 bases from J, with 11 bases between. The CDR3 runs to 11 residues. The CDR3 reads CASSPTRGQYF. The CDR3 DNA reads TGTGCCAGCAGCCCTACCCGCGGGCAGTACTTC.

The chain is built from TRBV5-6 and TRBJ2-7, with unresolved D. V lost 6 bases, J lost 1 base, and 14 bases lay in between. The CDR3 has 14 residues. Germline lookup yields CDR1 SGHDT and CDR2 YYEEEE. This chain's CDR3 is CASNHFRRSYEQYV. DNA of the CDR3: TGTGCCAGCAACCATTTTCGCCGGTCCTACGAGCAGTACGTC.

This clonotype turned up a few times. V gene TRBV4-2 combines with J gene TRBJ2-2, with no clear D. The ends were cut back, 0 bases at V and 4 bases at J, with 9 bases in the middle. CDR3 length: 15 amino acids. CDR1 and CDR2 (germline): LGHNA, YNFKEQ. This CDR3 is CASSQEASSTGELFF. CDR3 coding DNA: TGTGCCAGCAGCCAAGAAGCTAGTAGCACCGGGGAGCTGTTTTTT.

This clonotype came up a few times. J is TRBJ1-5 and V is TRBV4-1; unclear D gene. The CDR3 totals 16 residues. Germline V gene data show CDR1 as MGHRA and CDR2 as YSYEKL. V shed 0 bases and J shed 1 base, with 10 bases lying between them. CDR3 sequence: CASSQDNSLSNQPQHF. DNA for the CDR3: TGCGCCAGCAGCCAAGACAACAGCCTAAGCAATCAGCCCCAGCATTTT.

J is TRBJ2-5 and V is TRBV12-3 or TRBV12-4; 8 bases map to TRBD1. The CDR3 is made up of 14 amino acids. V trimming: 8 bases; J trimming: 5 bases; junction bases outside the gene matches: 10. CDR3 sequence: CASGLTGAGETQYF. The CDR3 DNA is TGTGCCAGCGGACTGACAGGGGCAGGGGAGACCCAGTACTTC.

This clonotype was counted between two and nine times. The chain links TRBV3-1 to TRBJ1-2; D gene uncertain. Between the trimmed V and J ends, which lost 4 bases and 5 bases, there was a span of 14 bases. This CDR3 comprises 14 residues. CDR1 is LGHDT and CDR2 is YNNKEL in the germline V gene (reference sequence). This chain's CDR3 is CASSPTLVIYGYTF. In DNA, the CDR3 is TGTGCCAGCAGCCCTACCCTCGTGATTTATGGCTACACCTTC.

This clonotype was picked up a small number of times. V usage is TRBV3-1 and J usage is TRBJ2-5; tentatively, D is TRBD1 (6 bases). V was cut by 3 bases and J by 5 bases, with 13 bases left in between. CDR3 length equals 14 residues. The germline V gene encodes CDR1 LGHDT and CDR2 YNNKEL (reference sequence). As DNA, the CDR3 is TGTGCCAGCAGCCAGGAAGGGGGAGCGGAGACCCAGTACTTC. Translating it yields CASSQEGGAETQYF.

This clonotype was found many times. The rearrangement links TRBV12-3 or TRBV12-4 to TRBJ1-4; no clear D gene. V lost 2 bases and J 4 bases, leaving 8 bases between the germline ends. The CDR3 consists of 14 residues. The CDR3 region is CASSLQAINEKLFF. The DNA of the CDR3 is TGTGCCAGCAGTTTACAGGCGATTAATGAAAAACTGTTTTTT.

This chain links TRBV11-2 with TRBJ2-1; 10 bases agree with TRBD2. The CDR3 is made up of 16 amino acids. Germline CDR1 reads SGHAT; CDR2 reads FQNNGV. V was pared by 1 base and J by 6 bases, with 6 bases of the junction left unmatched. The CDR3 coding sequence is TGTGCCAGCAGCTTAGGATCCAGCGGGGGGGCCAATGAGCAGTTCTTC. Protein sequence: CASSLGSSGGANEQFF.

This clonotype has more than one count but fewer than ten. The J gene is TRBJ2-5, the V gene TRBV20-1, with 7 bases identical to TRBD1. The V and J ends lost 2 bases and 3 bases, in that order; junction bases with no gene match: 6. The length of the CDR3 is 14 residues. CDR1 is DFQATT, CDR2 SNEGSKA, per germline (reference sequence). The CDR3 sequence is CSARWNRGKETQYF. The CDR3 DNA reads as TGCAGTGCTAGATGGAACAGGGGCAAAGAGACCCAGTACTTC.